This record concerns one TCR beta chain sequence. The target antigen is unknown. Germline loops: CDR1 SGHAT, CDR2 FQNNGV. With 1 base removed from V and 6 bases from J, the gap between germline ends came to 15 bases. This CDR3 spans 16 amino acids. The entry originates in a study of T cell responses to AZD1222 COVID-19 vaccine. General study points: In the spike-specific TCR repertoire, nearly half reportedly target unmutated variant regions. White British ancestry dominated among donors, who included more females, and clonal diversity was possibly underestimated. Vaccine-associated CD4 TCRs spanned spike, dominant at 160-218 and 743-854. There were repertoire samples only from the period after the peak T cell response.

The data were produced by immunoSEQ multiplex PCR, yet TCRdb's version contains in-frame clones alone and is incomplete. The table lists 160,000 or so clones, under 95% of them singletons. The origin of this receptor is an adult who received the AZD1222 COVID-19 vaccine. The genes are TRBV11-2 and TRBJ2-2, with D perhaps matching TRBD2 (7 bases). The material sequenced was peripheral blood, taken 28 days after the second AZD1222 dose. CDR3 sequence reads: CASSLAPTGRAGELFF. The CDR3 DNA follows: TGTGCCAGCAGCTTAGCCCCCACAGGGAGGGCCGGGGAGCTGTTTTTT.